These T cell receptor beta chains were read from a single sample in a study of blood T cell repertoires in COVID-19. Only in-frame clones appear in the TCRdb table, and some are missing; sequencing was by immunoSEQ multiplex PCR. Here the sample spans fewer than 350,000 clones, roughly 85% being singletons. Sequenced sample: PBMCs or T cells enriched from blood (not recorded which). The receptors were gathered from a woman between 45 and 65 years old who had recovered from COVID-19. CDR3s include the opening cysteine and the closing phenylalanine or tryptophan. Each record gives: V gene, J gene, D gene, clone size, CDR3 protein, CDR3 DNA. A D gene is named only where the DNA matches it firmly. Not every row has a clone size; where given, it reads once, few, many or a size class.

v_call: TRBV3-1/TRBV3-2; j_call: TRBJ1-5; d_call: -; clone_size: -; cdr3_aa: CASSQDTGVQPQHF; cdr3_nt: TGTGCCAGCAGCCAAGATACCGGGGTTCAGCCCCAGCATTTT
v_call: TRBV18; j_call: TRBJ2-2; d_call: TRBD2; clone_size: -; cdr3_aa: CASSSTSGRTTGELFF; cdr3_nt: TGTGCCAGCTCATCCACTAGCGGGAGGACTACCGGGGAGCTGTTTTTT
v_call: TRBV7-2; j_call: TRBJ2-7; d_call: -; clone_size: once; cdr3_aa: CASSLVLAYKEQYF; cdr3_nt: TGTGCCAGCAGCTTAGTACTAGCCTATAAAGAGCAGTACTTC
v_call: TRBV7-2; j_call: TRBJ2-5; d_call: TRBD2; clone_size: -; cdr3_aa: CASSRAGQETQYF; cdr3_nt: TGTGCCAGCAGCAGAGCGGGACAAGAGACCCAGTACTTC
v_call: TRBV10-1; j_call: TRBJ1-1; d_call: TRBD1; clone_size: -; cdr3_aa: CASSARRTGSAEAFF; cdr3_nt: TGCGCCAGCAGTGCCCGACGGACAGGGTCAGCTGAAGCTTTCTTT
v_call: TRBV19; j_call: TRBJ1-1; d_call: -; clone_size: -; cdr3_aa: CASRTGGLGTEAFF; cdr3_nt: TGTGCCAGCAGAACCGGGGGGTTGGGCACTGAAGCTTTCTTT
v_call: TRBV7-3; j_call: TRBJ1-2; d_call: TRBD1; clone_size: -; cdr3_aa: CASSSPTGGYVYTF; cdr3_nt: TGTGCCAGCAGCTCACCGACAGGGGGCTACGTCTACACCTTC
v_call: TRBV28; j_call: TRBJ1-2; d_call: -; clone_size: -; cdr3_aa: CASTRRRQALNYGYTF; cdr3_nt: TGTGCCAGCACCCGCCGAAGGCAGGCCCTAAACTATGGCTACACCTTC
v_call: TRBV4-3; j_call: TRBJ2-5; d_call: -; clone_size: once; cdr3_aa: CASSARGREETQYF; cdr3_nt: TGCGCCAGCAGCGCCCGGGGGAGAGAAGAGACCCAGTACTTC
v_call: TRBV5-1; j_call: TRBJ2-3; d_call: -; clone_size: -; cdr3_aa: CASSPNTDTQYF; cdr3_nt: TGCGCCAGCAGCCCAAACACAGATACGCAGTATTTT
v_call: TRBV7-9; j_call: TRBJ1-2; d_call: TRBD1; clone_size: -; cdr3_aa: CASSPSVSDRGRGYTF; cdr3_nt: TGTGCCAGCAGCCCTTCAGTGTCGGACAGGGGGCGCGGCTACACCTTC
v_call: TRBV14; j_call: TRBJ2-1; d_call: -; clone_size: -; cdr3_aa: CASSQDLRADTYNEQFF; cdr3_nt: TGTGCCAGCAGCCAAGATCTGAGAGCGGATACCTACAATGAGCAGTTCTTC
v_call: TRBV11-1; j_call: TRBJ2-3; d_call: TRBD2; clone_size: -; cdr3_aa: CASSLAGTSGLSRGTQYF; cdr3_nt: TGTGCCAGCAGCTTAGCGGGGACTAGCGGTCTTAGTCGAGGGACGCAGTATTTT
v_call: TRBV27; j_call: TRBJ1-1; d_call: -; clone_size: -; cdr3_aa: CASSPLEGFPEAFF; cdr3_nt: TGTGCCAGCAGTCCCCTGGAGGGTTTCCCTGAAGCTTTCTTT
v_call: TRBV6-1; j_call: TRBJ1-1; d_call: -; clone_size: -; cdr3_aa: CASSEVAVNTEAFF; cdr3_nt: TGTGCCAGCAGTGAGGTGGCGGTGAACACTGAAGCTTTCTTT
v_call: TRBV12-3/TRBV12-4; j_call: TRBJ1-2; d_call: -; clone_size: -; cdr3_aa: CASSLSGYHGYTF; cdr3_nt: TGTGCCAGCAGTTTATCGGGTTATCATGGCTACACCTTC
v_call: TRBV18; j_call: TRBJ1-2; d_call: TRBD1; clone_size: -; cdr3_aa: CASSTINAGTGFYYGYTF; cdr3_nt: TGTGCCAGCTCGACGATTAATGCCGGGACAGGGTTTTACTATGGCTACACCTTC
v_call: TRBV2; j_call: TRBJ2-1; d_call: TRBD2; clone_size: -; cdr3_aa: CASSDLGGPGNEQFF; cdr3_nt: TGTGCCAGCAGTGATTTGGGAGGGCCTGGTAATGAGCAGTTCTTC
v_call: TRBV5-3; j_call: TRBJ2-7; d_call: -; clone_size: -; cdr3_aa: CARSSPGLTFGVLWADYEQYF; cdr3_nt: TGTGCCAGAAGCTCACCCGGACTGACTTTTGGTGTGCTCTGGGCCGACTACGAGCAGTACTTC
v_call: TRBV7-9; j_call: TRBJ2-1; d_call: TRBD2; clone_size: -; cdr3_aa: CASSQTSGNDNEQFF; cdr3_nt: TGTGCCAGCAGCCAAACTAGCGGGAATGACAATGAGCAGTTCTTC